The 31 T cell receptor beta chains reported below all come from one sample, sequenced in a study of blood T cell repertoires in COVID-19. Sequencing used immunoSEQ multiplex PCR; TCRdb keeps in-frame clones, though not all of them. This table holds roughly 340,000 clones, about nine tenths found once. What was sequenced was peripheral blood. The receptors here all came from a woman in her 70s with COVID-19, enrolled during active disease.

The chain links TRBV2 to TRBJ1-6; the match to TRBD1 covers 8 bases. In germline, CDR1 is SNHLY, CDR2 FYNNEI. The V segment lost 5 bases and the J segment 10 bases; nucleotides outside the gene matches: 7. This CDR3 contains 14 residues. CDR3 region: CASSRQGASSPLHF. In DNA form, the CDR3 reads TGTGCCAGCAGTCGGCAGGGGGCCAGCTCACCCCTCCACTTT.

The CDR3 nucleotides read TGTGCCTGGAGTTTGCAGGGGATAAACACCATATATTTT. Protein product: CAWSLQGINTIYF. V usage is TRBV30 and J usage is TRBJ1-3; tentatively, D is TRBD1 (6 bases). The CDR3 has 13 residues. CDR1 is GTSNPN and CDR2 is SVGIG in the germline V gene (reference sequence). With 2 bases removed from V and 6 bases from J, the gap between germline ends came to 11 bases.

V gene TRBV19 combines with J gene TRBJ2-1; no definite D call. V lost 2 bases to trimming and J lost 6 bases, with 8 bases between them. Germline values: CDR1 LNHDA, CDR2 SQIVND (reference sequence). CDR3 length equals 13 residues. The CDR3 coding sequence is TGTGCCAGTAGTATATCCTCCGGCAATGAGCAGTTCTTC. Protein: CASSISSGNEQFF.

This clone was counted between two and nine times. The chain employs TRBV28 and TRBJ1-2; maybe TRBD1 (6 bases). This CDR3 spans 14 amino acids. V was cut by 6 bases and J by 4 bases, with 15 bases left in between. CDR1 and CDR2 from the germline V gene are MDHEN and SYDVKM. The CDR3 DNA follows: TGTGCCAGCAGGTTACCAGGGGCCCTCTATGGCTACACCTTC. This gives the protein CASRLPGALYGYTF.

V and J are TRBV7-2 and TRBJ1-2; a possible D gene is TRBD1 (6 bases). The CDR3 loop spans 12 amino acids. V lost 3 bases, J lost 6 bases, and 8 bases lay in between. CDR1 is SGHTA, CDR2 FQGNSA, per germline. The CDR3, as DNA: TGTGCCAGCAGCTTTTACAGGGATGGCTACACCTTC. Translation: CASSFYRDGYTF.

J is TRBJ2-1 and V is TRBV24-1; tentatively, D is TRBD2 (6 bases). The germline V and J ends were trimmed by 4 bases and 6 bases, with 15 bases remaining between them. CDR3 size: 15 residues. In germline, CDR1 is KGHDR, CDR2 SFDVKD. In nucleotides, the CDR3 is TGTGCCACCAGTGAGGCGGGACGGAGCGGCAATGAGCAGTTCTTC. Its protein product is CATSEAGRSGNEQFF.

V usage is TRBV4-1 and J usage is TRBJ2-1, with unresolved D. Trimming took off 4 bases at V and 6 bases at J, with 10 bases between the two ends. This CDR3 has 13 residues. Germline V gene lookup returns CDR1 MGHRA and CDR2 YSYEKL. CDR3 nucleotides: TGCGCCAGCAGCCGGTTGATGGCCAATGAGCAGTTCTTC. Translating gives CASSRLMANEQFF.

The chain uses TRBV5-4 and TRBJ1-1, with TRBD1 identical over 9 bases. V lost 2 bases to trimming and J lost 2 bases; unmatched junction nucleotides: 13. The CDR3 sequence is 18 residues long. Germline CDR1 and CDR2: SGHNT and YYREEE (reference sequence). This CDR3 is CASSLPGQGPIVNTEAFF. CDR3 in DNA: TGTGCCAGCAGCTTACCGGGACAGGGCCCTATTGTTAACACTGAAGCTTTCTTT.

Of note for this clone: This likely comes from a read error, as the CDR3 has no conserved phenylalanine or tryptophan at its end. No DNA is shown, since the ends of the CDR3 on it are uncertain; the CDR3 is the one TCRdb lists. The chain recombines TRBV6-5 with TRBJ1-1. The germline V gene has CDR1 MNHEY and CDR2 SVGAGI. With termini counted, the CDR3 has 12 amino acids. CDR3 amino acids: CASSYSMKTTSL.

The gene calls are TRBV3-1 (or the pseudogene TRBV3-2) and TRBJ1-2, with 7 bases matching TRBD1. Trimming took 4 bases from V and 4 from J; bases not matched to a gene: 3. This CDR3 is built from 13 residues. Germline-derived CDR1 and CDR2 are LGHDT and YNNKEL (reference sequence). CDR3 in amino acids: CASSPQGIYGYTF. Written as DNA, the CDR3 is TGTGCCAGCAGCCCACAGGGGATCTATGGCTACACCTTC.

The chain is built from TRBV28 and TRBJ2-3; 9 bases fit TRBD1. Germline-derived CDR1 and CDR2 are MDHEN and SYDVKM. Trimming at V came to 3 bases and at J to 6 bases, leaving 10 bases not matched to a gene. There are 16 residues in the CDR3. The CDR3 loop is CASSLERDRVTDTQYF. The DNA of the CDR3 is TGTGCCAGCAGTTTGGAGCGGGACAGGGTGACGGATACGCAGTATTTT.

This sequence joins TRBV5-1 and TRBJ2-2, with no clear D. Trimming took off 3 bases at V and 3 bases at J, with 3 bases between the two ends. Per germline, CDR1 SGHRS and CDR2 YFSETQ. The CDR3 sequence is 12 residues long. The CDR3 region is CASSSDTGELFF. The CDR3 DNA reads TGCGCCAGCAGCTCTGACACCGGGGAGCTGTTTTTT.

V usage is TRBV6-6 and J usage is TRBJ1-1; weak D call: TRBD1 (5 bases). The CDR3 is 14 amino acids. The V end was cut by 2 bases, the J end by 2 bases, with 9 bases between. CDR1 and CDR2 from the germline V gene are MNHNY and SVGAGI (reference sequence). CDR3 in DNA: TGTGCCAGCAGTTACGGCGGGGCCAACACTGAAGCTTTCTTT. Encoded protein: CASSYGGANTEAFF.

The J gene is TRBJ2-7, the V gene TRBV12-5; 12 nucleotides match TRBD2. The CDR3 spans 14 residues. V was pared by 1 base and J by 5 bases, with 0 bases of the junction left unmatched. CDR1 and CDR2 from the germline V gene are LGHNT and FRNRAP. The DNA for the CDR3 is TGTGCTAGTGGTTTGGGACTAGCGGGGGACGAGCAGTACTTC. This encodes CASGLGLAGDEQYF.

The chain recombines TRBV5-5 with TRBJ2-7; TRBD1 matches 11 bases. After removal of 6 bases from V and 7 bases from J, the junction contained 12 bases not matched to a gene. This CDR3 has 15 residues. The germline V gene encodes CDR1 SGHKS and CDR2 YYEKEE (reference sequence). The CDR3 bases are TGTGCCAGCACGCACGGGACAGGGGGTGCTCGGGAGCAGTACTTC. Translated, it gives CASTHGTGGAREQYF.

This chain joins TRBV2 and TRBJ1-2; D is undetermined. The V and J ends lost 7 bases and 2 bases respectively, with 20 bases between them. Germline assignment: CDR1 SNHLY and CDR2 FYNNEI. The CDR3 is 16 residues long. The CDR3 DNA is TGTGCCAGCACCGAAGGGCTTAGGGCGGGCAACTATGGCTACACCTTC. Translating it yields CASTEGLRAGNYGYTF.

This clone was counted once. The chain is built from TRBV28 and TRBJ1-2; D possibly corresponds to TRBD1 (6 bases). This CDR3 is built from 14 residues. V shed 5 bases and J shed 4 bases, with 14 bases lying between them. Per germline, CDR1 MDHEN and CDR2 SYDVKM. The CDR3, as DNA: TGTGCCAGCAGTCTTAACAGGGTTCTCTATGGCTACACCTTC. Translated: CASSLNRVLYGYTF.

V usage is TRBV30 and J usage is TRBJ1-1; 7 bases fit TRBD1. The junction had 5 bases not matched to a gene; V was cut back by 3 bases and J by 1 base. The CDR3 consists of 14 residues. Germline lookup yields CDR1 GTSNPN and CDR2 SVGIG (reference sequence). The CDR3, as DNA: TGTGCCTGGAGCCGAAGGACAGGGAACACTGAAGCTTTCTTT. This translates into CAWSRRTGNTEAFF.

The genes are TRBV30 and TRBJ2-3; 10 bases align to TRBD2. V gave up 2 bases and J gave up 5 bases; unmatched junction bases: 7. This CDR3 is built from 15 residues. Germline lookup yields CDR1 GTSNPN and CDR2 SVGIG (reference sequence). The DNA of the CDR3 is TGTGCCTGGAGTCATGCAGCGGGGGGGGTAGATACGCAGTATTTT. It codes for CAWSHAAGGVDTQYF. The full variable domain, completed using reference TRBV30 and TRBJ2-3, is SQTIHQWPATLVQPVGSPLSLECTVEGTSNPNLYWYRQAAGRGLQLLFYSVGIGQISSEVPQNLSASRPQDRQFILSSKKLLLSDSGFYLCAWSHAAGGVDTQYFGPGTRLTVL.

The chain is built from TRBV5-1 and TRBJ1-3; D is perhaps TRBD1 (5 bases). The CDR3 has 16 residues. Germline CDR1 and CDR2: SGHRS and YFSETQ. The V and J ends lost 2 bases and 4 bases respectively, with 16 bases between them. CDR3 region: CASSFDRSGSGNTIYF. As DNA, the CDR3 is TGCGCCAGCAGCTTCGACCGATCAGGGTCGGGAAACACCATATATTTT.

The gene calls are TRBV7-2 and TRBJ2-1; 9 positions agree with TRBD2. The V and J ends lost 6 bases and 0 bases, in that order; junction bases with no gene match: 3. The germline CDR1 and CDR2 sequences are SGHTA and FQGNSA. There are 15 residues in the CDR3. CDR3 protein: CASRASGVSYNEQFF. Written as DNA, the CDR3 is TGTGCCAGCAGGGCTAGCGGGGTCTCCTACAATGAGCAGTTCTTC.

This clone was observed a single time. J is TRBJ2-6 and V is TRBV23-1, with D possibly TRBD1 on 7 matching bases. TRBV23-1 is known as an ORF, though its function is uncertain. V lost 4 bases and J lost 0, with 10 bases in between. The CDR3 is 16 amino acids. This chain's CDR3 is CASSPGDSSGANVLTF. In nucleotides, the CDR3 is TGCGCCAGCAGTCCGGGGGACAGCTCTGGGGCCAACGTCCTGACTTTC.

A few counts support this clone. CDR3 loop: CASSIRTSGGVTGELFF. DNA of the CDR3: TGTGCCAGTAGTATTCGGACTAGCGGGGGGGTCACCGGGGAGCTGTTTTTT. V is TRBV19 and J is TRBJ2-2; 15 bases fit TRBD2. The J segment lost 4 bases and the V segment lost 3 bases, leaving 3 bases of the junction unmatched. The CDR3 is 17 amino acids. CDR1 is LNHDA and CDR2 is SQIVND in the germline V gene (reference sequence).

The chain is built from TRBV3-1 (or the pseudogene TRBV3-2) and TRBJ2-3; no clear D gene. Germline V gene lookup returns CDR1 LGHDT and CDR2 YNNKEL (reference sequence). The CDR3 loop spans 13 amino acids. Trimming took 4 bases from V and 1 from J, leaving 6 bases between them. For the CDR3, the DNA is TGTGCCAGCAGCCCTCGGGGCACAGATACGCAGTATTTT. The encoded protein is CASSPRGTDTQYF.

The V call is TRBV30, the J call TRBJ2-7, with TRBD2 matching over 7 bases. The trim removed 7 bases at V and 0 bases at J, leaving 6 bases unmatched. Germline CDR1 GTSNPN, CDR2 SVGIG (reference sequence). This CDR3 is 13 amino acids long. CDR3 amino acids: CASRGGSSYEQYF. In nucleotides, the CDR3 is TGTGCCTCCCGGGGAGGGAGCTCCTACGAGCAGTACTTC.

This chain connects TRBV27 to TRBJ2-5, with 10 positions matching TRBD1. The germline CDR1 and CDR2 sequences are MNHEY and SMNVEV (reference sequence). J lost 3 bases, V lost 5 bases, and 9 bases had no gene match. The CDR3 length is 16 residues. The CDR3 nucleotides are TGTGCCAGCAGTCCCCGGGACAGGGGCCGGGAAGAGACCCAGTACTTC. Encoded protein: CASSPRDRGREETQYF.

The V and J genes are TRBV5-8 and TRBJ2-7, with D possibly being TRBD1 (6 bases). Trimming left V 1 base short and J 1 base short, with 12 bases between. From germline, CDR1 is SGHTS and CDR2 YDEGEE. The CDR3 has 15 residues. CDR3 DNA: TGTGCCAGCAGCTTGATACAGGGTGGGTCCTACGAGCAGTACTTC. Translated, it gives CASSLIQGGSYEQYF.

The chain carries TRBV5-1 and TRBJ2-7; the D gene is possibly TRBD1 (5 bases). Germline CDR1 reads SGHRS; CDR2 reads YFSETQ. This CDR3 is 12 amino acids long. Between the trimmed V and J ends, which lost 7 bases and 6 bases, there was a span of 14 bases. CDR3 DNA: TGCGCCAGCCGACCTTCAGGGTCCGAGCAGTACTTC. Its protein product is CASRPSGSEQYF.

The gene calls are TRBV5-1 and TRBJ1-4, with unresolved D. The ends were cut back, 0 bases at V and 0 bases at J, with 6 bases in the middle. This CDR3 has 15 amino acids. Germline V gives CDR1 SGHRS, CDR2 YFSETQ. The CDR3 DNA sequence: TGCGCCAGCAGCTTGGGCCCTACAACTAATGAAAAACTGTTTTTT. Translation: CASSLGPTTNEKLFF.

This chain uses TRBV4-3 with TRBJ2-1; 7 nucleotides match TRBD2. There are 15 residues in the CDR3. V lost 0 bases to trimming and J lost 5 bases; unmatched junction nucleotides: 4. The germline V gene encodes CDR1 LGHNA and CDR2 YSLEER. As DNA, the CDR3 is TGCGCCAGCAGCCAAGAACAGCGGGGAGACAATGAGCAGTTCTTC. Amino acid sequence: CASSQEQRGDNEQFF.

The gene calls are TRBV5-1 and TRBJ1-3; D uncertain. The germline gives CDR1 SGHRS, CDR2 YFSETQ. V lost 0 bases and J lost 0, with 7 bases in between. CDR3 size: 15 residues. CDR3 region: CASSLETSSGNTIYF. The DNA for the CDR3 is TGCGCCAGCAGCTTGGAAACGAGCTCTGGAAACACCATATATTTT. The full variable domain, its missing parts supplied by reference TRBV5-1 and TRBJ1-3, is KAGVTQTPRYLIKTRGQQVTLSCSPISGHRSVSWYQQTPGQGLQFLFEYFSETQRNKGNFPGRFSGRQFSNSRSEMNVSTLELGDSALYLCASSLETSSGNTIYFGEGSWLTVV.